A single TCR beta chain is shown here with its context. The CDR3 has 15 amino acids. Germline CDR1 LNHDA, CDR2 SQIVND (reference sequence). V shed 5 bases, J shed 4 bases, and the junction held 7 bases outside the gene matches. Some clones are missing from TCRdb's copy, which holds only in-frame ones; the method was immunoSEQ multiplex PCR. The data hold about 7,200 clones, with around 60% observed a single time. The data were obtained in a study of tumor-infiltrating lymphocytes in localized non-small cell lung cancer. The chain employs TRBV19 and TRBJ2-1, with 8 positions matching TRBD1. This TCR was sampled from a human donor with non-small cell lung cancer. Sequences were obtained from lung tumor tissue. CDR3 DNA: TGTGCCAGTAGTGCGGGACAGGTAGTATACAATGAGCAGTTCTTC. It specifies CASSAGQVVYNEQFF.